One and the same sample provided the 20 T cell receptor beta chains below, sequenced in a study of CD8 T cells in Susac syndrome. Reverse transcription of roughly 0.5 to 1 ug RNA used random hexamers. TCRdb fed the immunoSEQ multiplex PCR reads into MiXCR, producing one record per CDR3 protein. Here the sample spans around 90,000 distinct CDR3 sequences, 96% being singletons. Sequencing was done on a sample of CD8+ T cells from PBMCs. The receptors were gathered from a human donor with Susac syndrome.

J is TRBJ1-2 and V is TRBV5-6, with D uncertain. CDR3 length equals 15 residues. The germline V gene has CDR1 SGHDT and CDR2 YYEEEE. Trimming cost V 3 bases and J 5 bases, with 17 bases left between them. CDR3 coding DNA: TGTGCCAGCAGCTCCCTGGCTCACGGCGGTTATGGCTACACCTTC. It encodes CASSSLAHGGYGYTF.

The chain links TRBV27 to TRBJ1-1, with TRBD1 matching 7 bases. After removal of 7 bases from V and 4 bases from J, the junction contained 9 bases not matched to a gene. Germline assignment: CDR1 MNHEY and CDR2 SMNVEV (reference sequence). This CDR3 comprises 14 residues. The CDR3 region has the DNA TGTGCCAGCACCCCGACAGGGCTGGGCACTGAAGCTTTCTTT. This encodes CASTPTGLGTEAFF.

This rearrangement joins TRBV7-9 to TRBJ1-6; 9 bases match TRBD1. J was trimmed by 5 bases and V by 5 bases; bases with no gene match: 7. The CDR3 contains 16 residues. Germline-derived CDR1 and CDR2 are SEHNR and FQNEAQ (reference sequence). This CDR3 is CASSPPDRGHNSPLHF. CDR3 DNA sequence: TGTGCCAGCAGCCCCCCGGACAGGGGACATAATTCACCCCTCCACTTT. The full variable domain, completed using reference TRBV7-9 and TRBJ1-6, is DTGVSQNPRHKITKRGQNVTFRCDPISEHNRLYWYRQTLGQGPEFLTYFQNEAQLEKSRLLSDRFSAERPKGSFSTLEIQRTEQGDSAMYLCASSPPDRGHNSPLHFGNGTRLTVT.

The chain links TRBV2 to TRBJ1-2; the D gene is possibly TRBD1 (6 bases). This CDR3 is built from 14 residues. V was cut by 5 bases and J by 1 base, with 11 bases left in between. From germline, CDR1 is SNHLY and CDR2 FYNNEI. Here the CDR3 DNA reads TGTGCCAGCAGTTTGACAGGTCTTAACTATGGCTACACCTTC. Protein product: CASSLTGLNYGYTF.

The rearrangement joins TRBV30 to TRBJ2-1; TRBD1 matches 8 bases. J was trimmed by 8 bases and V by 0 bases; bases with no gene match: 9. The CDR3 spans 15 residues. CDR1 is GTSNPN and CDR2 is SVGIG in the germline V gene (reference sequence). The CDR3, as DNA: TGTGCCTGGAGTGTACTGGACAGGGCTTCGCATGAGCAGTTCTTC. It codes for CAWSVLDRASHEQFF.

The CDR3: CSVESRSHYGYTF. For the CDR3, the DNA is TGCAGCGTTGAGAGCCGGAGTCACTATGGCTACACCTTC. The gene calls are TRBV29-1 and TRBJ1-2, with no clear D. The CDR3 totals 13 residues. Trimming removed 3 bases at V and 3 bases at J, with 11 bases between. The germline V gene has CDR1 SQVTM and CDR2 ANQGSEA.

The chain is built from TRBV11-2 and TRBJ2-4; 9 bases fit TRBD2. V shed 3 bases and J 10 bases; nucleotides not matched to a gene: 7. Germline V gene sequence: CDR1 SGHAT, CDR2 FQNNGV. The CDR3 runs to 14 residues. The CDR3 DNA is TGTGCCAGCAGCTTGGCGGGGGGGCAAGGGATTCAGTACTTC. Residues: CASSLAGGQGIQYF.

The chain uses TRBV27 and TRBJ2-5; the match to TRBD2 covers 9 bases. V trimming: 6 bases; J trimming: 3 bases; junction bases outside the gene matches: 17. Per the germline V gene, CDR1 is MNHEY and CDR2 is SMNVEV (reference sequence). CDR3 length: 18 residues. This CDR3 reads CASSLPIPAGGRKETQYF. The CDR3 DNA reads TGTGCCAGCAGCCTTCCTATCCCAGCGGGGGGCCGAAAAGAGACCCAGTACTTC.

The V and J genes are TRBV29-1 and TRBJ1-1; D is possibly TRBD1 (5 bases). With 6 bases removed from V and 1 base from J, the gap between germline ends came to 12 bases. The CDR3 totals 13 residues. Germline V gene lookup returns CDR1 SQVTM and CDR2 ANQGSEA. In DNA form, the CDR3 reads TGCAGCGTCTTGGGGGACGGGAACACTGAAGCTTTCTTT. This sequence encodes CSVLGDGNTEAFF.

The chain has TRBV7-8 and TRBJ2-7; D call uncertain. The germline CDR1 and CDR2 sequences are SGHVS and FQNEAQ. V was clipped by 2 bases and J by 3 bases, with 8 bases between them. CDR3 length: 13 amino acids. The CDR3 coding sequence is TGTGCCAGCAGCTTACAGGACGGCTACGAGCAGTACTTC. This sequence encodes CASSLQDGYEQYF. The full variable domain, its missing parts supplied by reference TRBV7-8 and TRBJ2-7, is GAGVSQSPRYKVAKRGQDVALRCDPISGHVSLFWYQQALGQGPEFLTYFQNEAQLDKSGLPSDRFFAERPEGSVSTLKIQRTQQEDSAVYLCASSLQDGYEQYFGPGTRLTVT.

The J gene is TRBJ2-2, the V gene TRBV9; D not resolved. The V gene's germline CDR1 is SGDLS and CDR2 YYNGEE. V was cut by 0 bases and J by 4 bases, with 10 bases left in between. There are 15 residues in the CDR3. This chain's CDR3 is CASSVGADPTGELFF. Here the CDR3 DNA reads TGTGCCAGCAGCGTAGGAGCAGATCCCACCGGGGAGCTGTTTTTT.

The rearrangement links TRBV18 to TRBJ2-5; TRBD1 aligns across 9 bases. Germline CDR1 reads KGHSH; CDR2 reads LQKENI. Trimming cost V 1 base and J 5 bases; bases outside gene matches: 5. CDR3 length: 15 amino acids. Here the CDR3 reads CASSPRDRVNETQYF. Here the CDR3 DNA reads TGTGCCAGCTCACCACGGGACAGGGTTAACGAGACCCAGTACTTC.

The CDR3 protein is CASSQGRGTEAFF. CDR3 nucleotides: TGTGCCAGCAGCCAGGGTCGGGGCACTGAAGCTTTCTTT. The chain couples TRBV3-1 to TRBJ1-1; D unclear. Trimming took 3 bases from V and 4 from J, leaving 9 bases between them. The germline V gene has CDR1 LGHDT and CDR2 YNNKEL (reference sequence). The CDR3 spans 13 residues.

J is TRBJ1-2 and V is TRBV28, with D uncertain. The CDR3 is 13 residues long. The germline V gene has CDR1 MDHEN and CDR2 SYDVKM. The V end was cut by 6 bases, the J end by 4 bases, with 12 bases between. CDR3 sequence: CASSPEKFYGYTF. CDR3 nucleotide sequence: TGTGCCAGCAGCCCAGAGAAGTTCTATGGCTACACCTTC.

DNA of the CDR3: TGCGCCAGCAGCCAAGATCTTTTACAGGCTATCGGGGACTATGGCTACACCTTC. This codes for CASSQDLLQAIGDYGYTF. The V call is TRBV4-3, the J call TRBJ1-2; tentatively, D is TRBD1 (5 bases). This CDR3 region has 18 residues. Trimming took 0 bases from V and 3 from J, leaving 20 bases between them. Germline CDR1 is LGHNA and CDR2 is YSLEER.

V is TRBV6-1 and J is TRBJ1-1; tentatively, D is TRBD1 (6 bases). V was shortened by 5 bases and J by 5 bases, with 21 bases between the two germline ends. Germline V CDR1 and CDR2: MNHNS, SASEGT. This CDR3 is built from 16 residues. This CDR3 is CASSPSLHREITEAFF. CDR3 nucleotide sequence: TGTGCCAGCAGTCCCTCTCTCCACAGGGAGATAACTGAAGCTTTCTTT.

The chain is built from TRBV30 and TRBJ2-6, with TRBD2 identical over 13 bases. The germline V gene has CDR1 GTSNPN and CDR2 SVGIG (reference sequence). The trim removed 7 bases at V and 0 bases at J, leaving 6 bases unmatched. The CDR3 covers 17 residues. CDR3 in amino acids: CAFRLAGGNSGANVLTF. CDR3 DNA: TGTGCCTTCAGACTAGCGGGGGGAAACTCTGGGGCCAACGTCCTGACTTTC. The full variable domain, with the rest looked up from reference TRBV30 and TRBJ2-6, is SQTIHQWPATLVQPVGSPLSLECTVEGTSNPNLYWYRQAAGRGLQLLFYSVGIGQISSEVPQNLSASRPQDRQFILSSKKLLLSDSGFYLCAFRLAGGNSGANVLTFGAGSRLTVL.

This clonotype showed up just a few times. J is TRBJ1-5 and V is TRBV12-3 or TRBV12-4; TRBD1 matches 7 bases. J gave up 4 bases and V 9 bases, and 9 bases lay outside the gene matches. The CDR3 has 14 amino acids. This CDR3 is CASSPGQPNQPQHF. CDR3 bases: TGTGCCAGTTCCCCGGGACAGCCAAATCAGCCCCAGCATTTT.

This chain links TRBV29-1 with TRBJ2-1; 8 nucleotides line up with TRBD1. Germline CDR1 is SQVTM and CDR2 is ANQGSEA. V shed 6 bases and J 3 bases; nucleotides not matched to a gene: 10. The CDR3 totals 15 residues. The CDR3 DNA is TGCAGCGTAGCCCCTCCGGACAGGGACTACAATGAGCAGTTCTTC. It specifies CSVAPPDRDYNEQFF.

This sequence joins TRBV4-2 and TRBJ1-3; tentative D call: TRBD1 (5 bases). The CDR3 is 16 residues long. Trimming cost V 2 bases and J 0 bases, with 11 bases left between them. CDR1 is LGHNA and CDR2 is YNFKEQ in the germline V gene. The CDR3 loop is CASSQFQGSSGNTIYF. In DNA form, the CDR3 reads TGTGCCAGCAGCCAATTTCAGGGTTCCTCTGGAAACACCATATATTTT.